A selection of T cell receptor beta chains follows, all from one sample in a study of cytomegalovirus exposure and HLA in healthy donors. Data came from immunoSEQ multiplex PCR; TCRdb stores just in-frame clones and leaves some out. The sample has some 65,000 clones, around 73% seen once. Sample: PBMCs. The receptors here all came from a girl aged 10 to 17 in good health and CMV-seropositive. Both conserved end residues are part of each CDR3. The order of the fields is J gene, V gene, D gene, clone size, CDR3 protein, CDR3 DNA. D genes are given only for firm matches. Not every row has a clone size; where given, it reads once, few, many or a size class.

>TRBJ1-4|TRBV27|TRBD1|few
CASSVQGTQKLFF
TGTGCCAGCAGTGTACAGGGGACGCAAAAACTGTTTTTT
>TRBJ2-7|TRBV11-2|TRBD1|.
CASSLGTGASYEQYF
TGTGCCAGCAGCTTAGGGACAGGGGCATCTTACGAGCAGTACTTC
>TRBJ1-1|TRBV6-5|.|.
CASSALNRETEAFF
TGTGCCAGCAGTGCGCTCAACAGAGAAACTGAAGCTTTCTTT
>TRBJ1-1|TRBV6-5|TRBD1|.
CASSRPGTGGTEAFF
TGTGCCAGCAGTCGACCCGGGACAGGGGGTACTGAAGCTTTCTTT
>TRBJ2-1|TRBV5-1|TRBD1|.
CASSRAGQGASYNEQFF
TGCGCCAGCAGCCGAGCCGGACAGGGGGCATCCTACAATGAGCAGTTCTTC
>TRBJ1-4|TRBV13|.|.
CASSLWGSNEKLFF
TGTGCCAGCAGCTTGTGGGGCAGTAATGAAAAACTGTTTTTT
>TRBJ1-1|TRBV7-9|TRBD1|.
CASSPSSGQSNTEAFF
TGTGCCAGCAGCCCATCGTCGGGACAGTCGAACACTGAAGCTTTCTTT
>TRBJ1-5|TRBV27|.|.
CASSPQGNQPQHF
TGTGCCAGCAGTCCGCAGGGGAACCAGCCCCAGCATTTT
>TRBJ2-2|TRBV18|TRBD1|.
CASSPGQGTGELFF
TGTGCCAGCTCACCGGGACAGGGCACCGGGGAGCTGTTTTTT
>TRBJ2-1|TRBV11-2|.|once
CASWDGSSYNEQFF
TGTGCCAGCTGGGACGGGAGCTCCTACAATGAGCAGTTCTTC
>TRBJ1-2|TRBV28|TRBD1|.
CASTDRGYGYGYTF
TGTGCCAGCACGGACAGGGGATACGGCTATGGCTACACCTTC
>TRBJ1-1|TRBV12-5|.|.
CASGIDRRKAFF
TGTGCTAGTGGCATCGACAGGAGAAAAGCTTTCTTT
>TRBJ2-1|TRBV13|.|.
CASSSRGSGNEQFF
TGTGCCAGCAGCTCCCGGGGGAGCGGCAATGAGCAGTTCTTC
>TRBJ2-7|TRBV15|.|.
CATSREGSGRRIF
TGTGCCACCAGCAGAGAAGGGTCCGGGAGACGTATCTTC
>TRBJ1-2|TRBV29-1|.|.
CSVQGLRYGYTF
TGCAGCGTTCAGGGGCTTCGCTATGGCTACACCTTC
>TRBJ2-7|TRBV4-1|.|.
CASSHTGAYEQYF
TGCGCCAGCAGCCATACAGGAGCCTACGAGCAGTACTTC
>TRBJ1-2|TRBV5-1|TRBD1|.
CASAEGAPNYGYTF
TGCGCCAGCGCCGAGGGGGCGCCTAACTATGGCTACACCTTC
>TRBJ1-2|TRBV5-1|TRBD1|.
CASSPGQGFDYGYTF
TGCGCCAGCAGCCCGGGACAGGGGTTCGACTATGGCTACACCTTC
>TRBJ1-3|TRBV10-3|TRBD1|few
CAISEFPGQGEDTIYF
TGTGCCATCAGTGAGTTCCCGGGACAGGGGGAGGACACCATATATTTT
>TRBJ2-1|TRBV6-1|.|.
CASRSGTYDYNEQFF
TGTGCCAGCAGATCCGGGACTTATGACTACAATGAGCAGTTCTTC
>TRBJ1-5|TRBV7-2|TRBD1|.
CASSPRTGIGNQPQHF
TGTGCCAGCAGCCCCCGGACAGGGATAGGGAATCAGCCCCAGCATTTT
>TRBJ2-7|TRBV28|TRBD2|.
CASSPNPGLAGAHEQYF
TGTGCCAGCAGCCCAAACCCGGGACTAGCGGGAGCCCACGAGCAGTACTTC
>TRBJ1-1|TRBV4-1|.|few
CASSQATRGGTEAFF
TGCGCCAGCAGCCAAGCTACGCGGGGAGGCACTGAAGCTTTCTTT
>TRBJ2-7|TRBV13|TRBD2|.
CASSPRTSGPEQYF
TGTGCCAGCAGCCCCCGGACTAGCGGTCCCGAGCAGTACTTC
>TRBJ1-2|TRBV4-1|TRBD1|.
CASSQEFWDRGRYGYTF
TGCGCCAGCAGCCAAGAATTTTGGGACAGGGGTCGGTATGGCTACACCTTC
>TRBJ2-4|TRBV7-2|TRBD2|once
CASSLARGLAKNIQYF
TGTGCCAGCAGCTTAGCGCGGGGGTTAGCCAAAAACATTCAGTACTTC
>TRBJ2-3|TRBV7-2|TRBD2|.
CASSRGAGAGGGADTQYF
TGTGCCAGCAGCCGCGGGGCAGGAGCGGGAGGGGGAGCAGATACGCAGTATTTT
>TRBJ2-7|TRBV6-1|TRBD2|.
CASSDFRGSGAEQYF
TGTGCCAGCAGTGATTTTCGCGGGAGTGGTGCCGAGCAGTACTTC
>TRBJ2-2|TRBV28|TRBD2|.
CASSPQGGGRLTGELFF
TGTGCCAGCAGTCCCCAGGGCGGGGGGCGCCTCACCGGGGAGCTGTTTTTT
>TRBJ1-1|TRBV10-3|TRBD1|few
CAISEGTGGRVNTEAFF
TGTGCCATCAGTGAAGGGACAGGGGGTCGGGTGAACACTGAAGCTTTCTTT
>TRBJ2-1|TRBV7-9|.|.
CASSQNVDEQFF
TGTGCCAGCAGTCAAAATGTAGATGAGCAGTTCTTC
>TRBJ1-2|TRBV5-1|.|.
CASSDQGSTGVYGYTF
TGCGCCAGCAGCGACCAGGGGAGTACTGGAGTCTATGGCTACACCTTC
>TRBJ2-3|TRBV2|TRBD2|.
CASCSSGGAIDTQYF
TGTGCCAGCTGTAGTAGCGGGGGGGCCATAGATACGCAGTATTTT
>TRBJ1-2|TRBV29-1|TRBD1|.
CSVALRGRWYGYTF
TGCAGCGTCGCTCTCAGGGGGCGATGGTATGGCTACACCTTC
>TRBJ1-2|TRBV28|.|.
CASTLPAGTGGYTF
TGTGCCAGCACCCTACCCGCGGGAACGGGGGGCTACACCTTC
>TRBJ2-1|TRBV7-8|.|.
CASSQTPSYNEQFF
TGTGCCAGCAGCCAGACTCCCTCCTACAATGAGCAGTTCTTC
>TRBJ1-2|TRBV30|TRBD1|.
CAWRHFKTGGSYGYTF
TGTGCCTGGAGACACTTCAAGACAGGGGGATCCTATGGCTACACCTTC
>TRBJ2-1|TRBV28|.|.
CASSFGLREQFF
TGTGCCAGCAGTTTCGGTCTCCGTGAGCAGTTCTTC
>TRBJ1-3|TRBV14|.|.
CASSQVSGLSGNTIYF
TGTGCCAGCAGCCAAGTCTCAGGGCTCTCTGGAAACACCATATATTTT
>TRBJ1-1|TRBV12-5|.|.
CASGLGGAEAFF
TGTGCTAGTGGTTTAGGAGGAGCTGAAGCTTTCTTT
>TRBJ1-2|TRBV4-1|.|.
CASSPWVVGQLNYGYTF
TGCGCCAGCAGCCCCTGGGTGGTAGGACAGTTAAACTATGGCTACACCTTC
>TRBJ2-5|TRBV28|TRBD1|.
CASSPAGTGGAETQYF
TGTGCCAGCAGTCCGGCCGGGACAGGGGGCGCCGAGACCCAGTACTTC
>TRBJ1-1|TRBV6-1|.|.
CASSDTGAFF
TGTGCCAGCAGTGACACTGGTGCTTTCTTT
>TRBJ1-2|TRBV4-1|.|.
CASSQVYIRTPENYGYTF
TGCGCCAGCAGCCAAGTTTATATAAGGACACCAGAGAACTATGGCTACACCTTC
>TRBJ2-5|TRBV9|TRBD2|few
CASSGELAYEETQYF
TGTGCCAGCAGCGGAGAACTAGCGTACGAAGAGACCCAGTACTTC
>TRBJ2-3|TRBV4-1|TRBD2|.
CASSARLAASTDTQYF
TGCGCCAGCAGCGCTAGACTAGCGGCAAGCACAGATACGCAGTATTTT
>TRBJ2-1|TRBV7-2|.|few
CASTLNAGGQIGQFF
TGTGCCAGCACCCTAAACGCGGGCGGGCAAATCGGGCAGTTCTTC
>TRBJ1-1|TRBV29-1|.|.
CSVSTSGGNTEAFF
TGCAGCGTTTCGACGAGCGGGGGGAACACTGAAGCTTTCTTT
>TRBJ2-1|TRBV5-4|TRBD2|.
CASSFGLAGNNEQFF
TGTGCCAGCAGCTTCGGACTAGCGGGGAACAATGAGCAGTTCTTC
>TRBJ2-1|TRBV6-4|TRBD1|.
CASSGQGSSSYNEQFF
TGTGCCAGCAGCGGACAGGGTTCTAGCTCCTACAATGAGCAGTTCTTC
>TRBJ1-4|TRBV5-1|TRBD1|.
CASSMTGTSEKLFF
TGCGCCAGCAGCATGACAGGGACTAGTGAAAAACTGTTTTTT
>TRBJ2-1|TRBV10-2|.|once
CASSGQPNNEQFF
TGCGCCAGCAGTGGACAGCCCAACAATGAGCAGTTCTTC
>TRBJ2-7|TRBV7-8|TRBD1|few
CASRPRTGFDEQYF
TGTGCCAGCCGCCCAAGGACAGGGTTCGACGAGCAGTACTTC
>TRBJ1-1|TRBV2|.|.
CASREDRLVTEAFF
TGTGCCAGCAGAGAAGACAGATTAGTGACTGAAGCTTTCTTT
>TRBJ1-1|TRBV7-6|.|.
CASSLEPGINAEAFF
TGTGCCAGCAGCTTAGAGCCAGGGATAAACGCTGAAGCTTTCTTT
>TRBJ2-1|TRBV2|TRBD1|.
CASSVPVPGQGYDEQFF
TGTGCCAGCAGTGTACCCGTCCCGGGACAGGGATACGATGAGCAGTTCTTC
>TRBJ2-3|TRBV27|.|.
CTSSSMSLEDTQYF
TGTACCAGCAGTTCCATGTCACTAGAGGATACGCAGTATTTT
>TRBJ2-1|TRBV4-1|TRBD2|.
CASSQTPGGSYNEQFF
TGCGCCAGCAGTCAAACTCCGGGGGGCTCCTACAATGAGCAGTTCTTC
>TRBJ1-1|TRBV5-1|.|once
CASSPYPAAGDTEAFF
TGCGCCAGCAGCCCCTACCCCGCGGCAGGGGACACTGAAGCTTTCTTT
>TRBJ2-1|TRBV6-5|TRBD1|few
CASSYSRTGVDEQFF
TGTGCCAGCAGTTACTCGCGGACAGGGGTCGATGAGCAGTTCTTC